The present entry profiles one T cell receptor beta chain with its context. Its antigen is currently unknown. The source of the sample is a study of human T cells and chemical hapten exposure. As to time point: healthy volunteer bleed at 2 weeks. Unfractionated whole blood was the source of the extracted total RNA. Per the germline V gene, CDR1 is SNHLY and CDR2 is FYNNEI. After removal of 5 bases from V and 6 bases from J, the junction contained 3 bases not matched to a gene. The CDR3 has 14 residues. TCRdb reprocessed the RACE reads via MiXCR and lists one record per CDR3 protein. The table records 130,000 or so distinct CDR3 sequences, more than 7.5% of them present only once. Study results and limitations: Sensitizing with DPC caused no change in TCRs above 1 in 1000 frequency.

V and J are TRBV2 and TRBJ1-6; TRBD1 matches 8 bases. The sample taken for sequencing was whole blood. This receptor was taken from a male donor in good health. Some clones in this sample may be carry-over from other donors' samples. The CDR3 loop reads CASSRDRGNSPLHF. The CDR3 DNA reads TGTGCCAGCAGTCGTGACAGGGGTAATTCACCCCTCCACTTT. The variable domain in full, completed from reference TRBV2 and TRBJ1-6, reads EPEVTQTPSHQVTQMGQEVILRCVPISNHLYFYWYRQILGQKVEFLVSFYNNEISEKSEIFDDQFSVERPDGSNFTLKIRSTKLEDSAMYFCASSRDRGNSPLHFGNGTRLTVT.